This TCR beta chain was identified in a study of blood T cell repertoires in COVID-19. Study at large: Nucleic acid was either cDNA or gDNA, and it came from T cells, B-cell-depleted T cells, or PBMCs.

This study enrolled people aged about 18 to 100 from around 26 US geographic areas. The study assigned cohorts using participant-reported clinical history. CDR3 length equals 14 residues. Per germline, CDR1 LGHDT and CDR2 YNNKEL (reference sequence). Trimming cost V 0 bases and J 8 bases, with 13 bases left between them. TCRdb's copy holds only in-frame clones and misses some; the assay was immunoSEQ multiplex PCR. The table shows about 280,000 clones, with around 90% occurring only once. This chain uses TRBV3-1 (or the pseudogene TRBV3-2) with TRBJ1-2; D is possibly TRBD1 (6 bases). Sequencing was carried out using PBMCs or T cells enriched from blood (not recorded which). This TCR derives from a woman younger than 45 with acute COVID-19. The CDR3 reads CASSQDGQSGGYTF. CDR3 nucleotide sequence: TGTGCCAGCAGCCAAGATGGACAGTCGGGAGGCTACACCTTC.